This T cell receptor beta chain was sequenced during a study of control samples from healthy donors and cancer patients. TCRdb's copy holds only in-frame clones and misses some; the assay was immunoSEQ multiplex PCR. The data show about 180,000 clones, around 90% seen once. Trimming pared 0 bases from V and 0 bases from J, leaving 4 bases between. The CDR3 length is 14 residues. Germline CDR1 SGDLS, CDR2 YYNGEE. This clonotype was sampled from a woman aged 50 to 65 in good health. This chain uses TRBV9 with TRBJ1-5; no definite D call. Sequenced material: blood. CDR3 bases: TGTGCCAGCAGCGTAGACAATAGCAATCAGCCCCAGCATTTT. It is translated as CASSVDNSNQPQHF.